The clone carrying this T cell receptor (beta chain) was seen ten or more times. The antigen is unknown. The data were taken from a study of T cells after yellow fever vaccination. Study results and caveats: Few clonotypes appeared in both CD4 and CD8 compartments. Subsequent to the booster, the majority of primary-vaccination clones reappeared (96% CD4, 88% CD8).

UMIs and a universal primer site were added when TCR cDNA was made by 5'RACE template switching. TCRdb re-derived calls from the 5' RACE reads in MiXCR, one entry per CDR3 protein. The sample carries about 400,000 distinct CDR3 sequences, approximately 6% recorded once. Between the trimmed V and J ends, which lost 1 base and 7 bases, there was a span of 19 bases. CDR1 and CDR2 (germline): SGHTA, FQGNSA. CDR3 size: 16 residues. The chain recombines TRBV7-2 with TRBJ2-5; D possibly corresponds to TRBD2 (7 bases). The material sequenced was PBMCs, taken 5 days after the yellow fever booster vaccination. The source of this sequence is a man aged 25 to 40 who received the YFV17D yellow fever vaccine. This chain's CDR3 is CASSLVLGGAGVTQYF. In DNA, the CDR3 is TGTGCCAGCAGCTTAGTTCTGGGGGGGGCCGGGGTGACCCAGTACTTC.